This T cell receptor (beta chain) was recorded in a study of OX40 agonist ivuxolimab in advanced cancers. Across the study: Prior therapy, whether anti-PD-1, anti-PD-L1 or anti-CTLA-4, was allowed, and under 50% had some.

Clones were read by immunoSEQ multiplex PCR, and TCRdb kept only the in-frame ones, dropping some. This sample yields around 38,000 clones, of which about 90% are seen a single time; approximately 9.6% belongs to the top ten. Regarding this clone: No antigen is known for it.

Findings of the study overall: Antigen specificity remained undetermined for the expanded peripheral T cells. The study observed clonal expansion of CD4+ and CD8+ blood T cells by week 6 at 0.1 to 3.0 mg/kg.

The specimen comprised CD4+ or CD8+ T cells sorted from blood, sampled in a trial of the OX40 agonist ivuxolimab. This sequence was found in an adult with an advanced solid tumor such as melanoma, head and neck, liver or kidney cancer.

The CDR3 here is CASRLAEVWDEQYV. The CDR3 bases are TGTGCCAGCAGACTAGCGGAAGTATGGGACGAGCAGTACGTC. This chain connects TRBV21-1 to TRBJ2-7; TRBD2, the table's D call, was not compared with the DNA. TRBV21-1 is annotated as a pseudogene. There are 14 residues in the CDR3.